The T cell receptor (beta chain) described here comes from a study of cytomegalovirus exposure and HLA in healthy donors. The PCR used 60 Vbeta and 13 Jbeta primers. Data came from immunoSEQ multiplex PCR; TCRdb stores just in-frame clones and leaves some out. Of 110,000 to 150,000 clones listed, around three quarters are singletons. The ends were cut back, 6 bases at V and 6 bases at J, with 15 bases in the middle. The CDR3 consists of 15 residues. Looked up from germline, CDR1 is LNHDA and CDR2 is SQIVND (reference sequence). Sequenced sample: PBMCs. The TCR originated in a woman aged 18-29 years in good health and CMV-seropositive. The rearrangement joins TRBV19 to TRBJ1-6; maybe TRBD1 (5 bases). The CDR3 DNA is TGTGCCAGTAGCCCCGGGGGGGGTTTTAATTCACCCCTCCACTTT. Translated: CASSPGGGFNSPLHF. Full variable domain (missing parts from reference TRBV19 and TRBJ1-6): DGGITQSPKYLFRKEGQNVTLSCEQNLNHDAMYWYRQDPGQGLRLIYYSQIVNDFQKGDIAEGYSVSREKKESFPLTVTSAQKNPTAFYLCASSPGGGFNSPLHFGNGTRLTVT.